This record looks at one T cell receptor beta chain sequence and its context. Some clones are missing from TCRdb's copy, which holds only in-frame ones; the method was immunoSEQ multiplex PCR. The top ten hold around 24% of the sample, which has over 800,000 clones, roughly 92% seen once. The data derive from a study of shared clonotypes between healthy human individuals. In germline, CDR1 is SGHKS, CDR2 YYEKEE (reference sequence). This CDR3 has 13 residues. V lost 0 bases to trimming and J lost 2 bases, with 5 bases between them. Cells designated naive CD8 were CD45RO-negative and were positively selected for CCR7, with terminally differentiated effector memory CD45RA+ cells excluded.

The origin of this receptor is a man aged 25-45 years in good health. Sequenced input: naive CD8+ T cells sorted from blood. V gene TRBV5-5 combines with J gene TRBJ1-1; no clear D gene. The CDR3 is CASSLGGNTEAFF. Here the CDR3 DNA reads TGTGCCAGCAGCTTGGGGGGAAACACTGAAGCTTTCTTT.